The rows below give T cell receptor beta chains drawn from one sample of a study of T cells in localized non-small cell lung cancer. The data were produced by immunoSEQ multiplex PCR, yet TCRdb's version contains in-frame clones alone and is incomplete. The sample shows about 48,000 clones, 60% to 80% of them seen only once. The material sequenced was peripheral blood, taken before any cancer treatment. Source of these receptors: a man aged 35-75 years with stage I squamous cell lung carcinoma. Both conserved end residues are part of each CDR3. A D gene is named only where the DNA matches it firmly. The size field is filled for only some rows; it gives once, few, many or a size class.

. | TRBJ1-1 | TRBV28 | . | CASRRGQNYMNTEAFF | TGTGCCAGCAGGAGAGGACAGAACTACATGAACACTGAAGCTTTCTTT
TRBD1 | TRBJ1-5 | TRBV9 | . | CASSAAGTDFQPQHF | TGTGCCAGCAGCGCCGCCGGGACAGATTTTCAGCCCCAGCATTTT
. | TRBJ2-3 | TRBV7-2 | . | CASSPGMAVTDTQYF | TGTGCCAGCAGCCCCGGTATGGCGGTCACAGATACGCAGTATTTT
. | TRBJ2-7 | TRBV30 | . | CAWSASGTLNEQYF | TGTGCCTGGAGTGCTTCCGGGACTCTCAACGAGCAGTACTTC
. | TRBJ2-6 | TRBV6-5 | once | CASSYSSSGANVLTF | TGTGCCAGCAGTTACTCTTCATCTGGGGCCAACGTCCTGACTTTC
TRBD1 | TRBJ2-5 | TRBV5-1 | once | CASSWGTAQETQYF | TGCGCCAGCAGCTGGGGGACAGCCCAAGAGACCCAGTACTTC
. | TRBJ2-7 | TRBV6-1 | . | CASSRDVRGEQYF | TGTGCCAGCAGTAGGGACGTTAGGGGCGAGCAGTACTTC
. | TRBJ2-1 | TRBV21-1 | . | CASSKDWTERDEQFF | TGTGCCAGCAGCAAAGACTGGACAGAAAGGGATGAGCAGTTCTTC
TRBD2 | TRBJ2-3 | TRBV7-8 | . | CASSLTSDGTDTQYF | TGTGCCAGCAGCTTAACTAGCGACGGCACAGATACGCAGTATTTT
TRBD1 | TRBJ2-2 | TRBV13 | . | CASSRRTGTGELFF | TGTGCCAGCAGCCGTAGGACAGGCACCGGGGAGCTGTTTTTT
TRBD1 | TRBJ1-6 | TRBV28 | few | CASRMYRGANNSPLHF | TGTGCCAGCCGAATGTACAGGGGCGCAAATAATTCACCCCTCCACTTT
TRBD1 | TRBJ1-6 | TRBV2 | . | CASSKDREALHF | TGTGCCAGCAGTAAGGACAGGGAGGCCCTCCACTTT
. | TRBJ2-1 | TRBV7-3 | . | CASRAGSGAYNEQFF | TGTGCCAGCCGGGCGGGCTCCGGAGCCTACAATGAGCAGTTCTTC
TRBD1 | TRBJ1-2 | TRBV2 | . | CASTSRQGGNYGYTF | TGTGCCAGCACCAGTAGACAGGGTGGGAACTATGGCTACACCTTC
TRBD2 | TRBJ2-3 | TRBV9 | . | CASSNSGGAVDTQYF | TGTGCCAGCAGCAACAGCGGGGGGGCGGTAGATACGCAGTATTTT
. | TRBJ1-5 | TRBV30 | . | CAWSVQGISQPQHF | TGTGCCTGGAGTGTACAGGGAATTAGCCAGCCCCAGCATTTT
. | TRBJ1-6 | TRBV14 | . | CASATQNSPLHF | TGTGCCAGTGCCACACAGAATTCACCCCTCCACTTT
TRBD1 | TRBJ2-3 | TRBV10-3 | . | CAISPTGNADTQYF | TGTGCCATCAGTCCGACAGGGAACGCAGATACGCAGTATTTT
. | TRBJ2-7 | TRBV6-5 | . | CASTEGGWYEQYF | TGTGCCAGCACCGAAGGCGGCTGGTACGAGCAGTACTTC
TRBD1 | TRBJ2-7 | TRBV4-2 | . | CASSPYNRRGQGRLEQYF | TGTGCCAGCAGCCCCTACAATCGCAGGGGGCAGGGGAGGCTCGAGCAGTACTTC
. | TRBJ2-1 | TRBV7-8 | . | CASSLAIKLVEQFF | TGTGCCAGCAGCTTAGCCATAAAACTCGTTGAGCAGTTCTTC
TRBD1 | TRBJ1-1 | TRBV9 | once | CASSPRDRSTEAFF | TGTGCCAGCAGCCCAAGGGACAGGTCGACTGAAGCTTTCTTT
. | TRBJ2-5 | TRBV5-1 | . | CASCKGQPKETQYF | TGCGCCAGCTGCAAGGGGCAGCCGAAAGAGACCCAGTACTTC